Listed here are 21 T cell receptor beta chains from one sample, sequenced in a study of blood T cell repertoires in COVID-19. Assay: immunoSEQ multiplex PCR; the TCRdb copy retains only in-frame clones and omits some. The data show approximately 72,000 clones, roughly 90% seen once. Material: peripheral blood. Receptors were obtained from a man in his fifties or sixties with acute or convalescent COVID-19.

V usage is TRBV10-3 and J usage is TRBJ1-5; weak D call: TRBD1 (5 bases). Trimming took off 6 bases at V and 2 bases at J, with 8 bases between the two ends. This CDR3 region has 13 residues. Per germline, CDR1 ENHRY and CDR2 SYGVKD. The CDR3 DNA sequence: TGTGCCATCAGAGCGGGGGGCAATCAGCCCCAGCATTTT. Translation: CAIRAGGNQPQHF.

This chain uses TRBV5-7 with TRBJ1-5; 9 bases map to TRBD1. TRBV5-7 is given ORF status, its function remaining uncertain. V shed 7 bases, J shed 0 bases, and the junction held 2 bases outside the gene matches. This CDR3 spans 14 amino acids. The CDR3 spells CASPDRGSNQPQHF. The CDR3 nucleotides read TGTGCCAGCCCGGACAGGGGTAGCAATCAGCCCCAGCATTTT.

This chain uses TRBV4-1 with TRBJ1-3; D perhaps matches TRBD1 (6 bases). CDR1 is MGHRA, CDR2 YSYEKL, per germline. V was clipped by 0 bases and J by 4 bases, with 13 bases between them. The CDR3 has 16 residues. CDR3 sequence (DNA): TGCGCCAGCAGCCAAGAGGGGCAGGGGAACGGAAACACCATATATTTT. This codes for CASSQEGQGNGNTIYF.

The V gene is TRBV5-1, the J gene TRBJ2-1; tentatively, D is TRBD1 (6 bases). V was pared by 5 bases and J by 7 bases, with 16 bases between. CDR1 is SGHRS, CDR2 YFSETQ, per germline. The CDR3 extends over 14 amino acids. CDR3 sequence reads: CASRYRADGNEQFF. As DNA, the CDR3 is TGCGCCAGCAGGTACAGGGCAGATGGGAATGAGCAGTTCTTC. Looking up the rest from reference TRBV5-1 and TRBJ2-1 gives the full variable domain: KAGVTQTPRYLIKTRGQQVTLSCSPISGHRSVSWYQQTPGQGLQFLFEYFSETQRNKGNFPGRFSGRQFSNSRSEMNVSTLELGDSALYLCASRYRADGNEQFFGPGTRLTVL.

In its sample, this clone was seen once. The rearrangement links TRBV6-5 to TRBJ1-5, with TRBD1 matching 8 bases. V shed 5 bases, J shed 2 bases, and the junction held 5 bases outside the gene matches. CDR1 and CDR2 (germline): MNHEY, SVGAGI. CDR3 length: 15 residues. The CDR3 region is CASSPTGARNQPQHF. CDR3 nucleotide sequence: TGTGCCAGCAGTCCGACAGGGGCCCGCAATCAGCCCCAGCATTTT.

The chain has TRBV6-5 and TRBJ2-3, with D possibly matching TRBD1 (5 bases). Germline V gene lookup returns CDR1 MNHEY and CDR2 SVGAGI. This CDR3 contains 13 residues. Deletions cut 2 bases from V and 6 bases from J, with 9 bases between. CDR3 region: CASSYAGSDTQYF. Written as DNA, the CDR3 is TGTGCCAGCAGTTACGCAGGGTCGGATACGCAGTATTTT.

The rearrangement uses TRBV7-3 and TRBJ2-1, with D tentatively TRBD1 (5 bases). Germline V lookup: CDR1 SGHTA, CDR2 FQGTGA. Trimming took off 1 base at V and 8 bases at J, with 12 bases between the two ends. The CDR3 spans 14 residues. DNA for the CDR3: TGTGCCAGCAGCTTAAACCCCCAGGGCCATGAGCAGTTCTTC. Amino acids: CASSLNPQGHEQFF.

The chain couples TRBV7-6 to TRBJ2-3; 13 bases are shared with TRBD2. With 6 bases clipped from V and 6 bases from J, the junction kept 15 bases outside the gene matches. CDR3 length: 18 residues. The germline V gene encodes CDR1 SGHVS and CDR2 FNYEAQ. The CDR3 nucleotides read TGTGCCAGCAGGGCCTATGGACTAGCGGGGGCCGGAGGTGATACGCAGTATTTT. As protein: CASRAYGLAGAGGDTQYF.

The V gene is TRBV19, the J gene TRBJ1-1, with D perhaps matching TRBD1 (5 bases). V shed 2 bases and J shed 4 bases, with 14 bases lying between them. The CDR3 is 15 amino acids. Germline V gene data show CDR1 as LNHDA and CDR2 as SQIVND (reference sequence). For the CDR3, the DNA is TGTGCCAGTAGTATATACGACAGCCCCAGCACTGAAGCTTTCTTT. Its protein is CASSIYDSPSTEAFF.

The V and J genes are TRBV24-1 and TRBJ2-1; D perhaps matches TRBD1 (6 bases). Per germline, CDR1 KGHDR and CDR2 SFDVKD. The V gene lost 3 bases and the J gene lost 10 bases, with 12 bases spanning the gap. This CDR3 contains 13 residues. The CDR3 loop is CATSDVQGPEQFF. As DNA, the CDR3 is TGTGCCACCAGTGATGTACAGGGACCAGAGCAGTTCTTC.

The chain employs TRBV27 and TRBJ1-2; TRBD1 matches at 11 bases. CDR1 and CDR2 from the germline V gene are MNHEY and SMNVEV (reference sequence). V trimming: 3 bases; J trimming: 4 bases; junction bases outside the gene matches: 4. This CDR3 is built from 15 residues. The CDR3 DNA follows: TGTGCCAGCAGTTTTGGGGGACAGGGGGTCTATGGCTACACCTTC. It encodes CASSFGGQGVYGYTF.

This clone was detected once. This chain uses TRBV7-2 with TRBJ1-2, with TRBD1 matching over 10 bases. Trimming cost V 5 bases and J 0 bases; bases outside gene matches: 9. The germline CDR1 and CDR2 sequences are SGHTA and FQGNSA. CDR3 length: 17 residues. CDR3 sequence (DNA): TGTGCCAGCAGCCCTCTGCCGGGACAGGGGACTAACTATGGCTACACCTTC. Amino acids: CASSPLPGQGTNYGYTF.

The chain joins TRBV6-5 to TRBJ2-1, with D tentatively TRBD2 (6 bases). Trimming removed 4 bases at V and 4 bases at J, with 11 bases between. CDR3 length: 14 residues. In germline, CDR1 is MNHEY, CDR2 SVGAGI. The CDR3 spells CASSSRLDYNEQFF. The CDR3, as DNA: TGTGCCAGCAGTTCTCGACTAGATTACAATGAGCAGTTCTTC.

In its sample, this clone was seen once. The V and J genes are TRBV3-1 (or the pseudogene TRBV3-2) and TRBJ1-6; possible D gene TRBD1, 5 bases. The CDR3 is 14 amino acids. Trimming removed 4 bases from V and 9 bases from J, with 13 bases in between. Per germline, CDR1 LGHDT and CDR2 YNNKEL (reference sequence). CDR3: CASSLGQAVSPLHF. The CDR3, as DNA: TGTGCCAGCAGCCTCGGACAAGCAGTTTCACCCCTCCACTTT.

CDR3 coding DNA: TGTGCCAGTAGCAATCCCCCGTCCTCGGGGGGCGGGAACACCGGGGAGCTGTTTTTT. Residues: CASSNPPSSGGGNTGELFF. V is TRBV19 and J is TRBJ2-2; maybe TRBD2 (7 bases). Trimming pared 6 bases from V and 1 base from J, leaving 24 bases between. The germline V gene has CDR1 LNHDA and CDR2 SQIVND (reference sequence). The CDR3 extends over 19 amino acids.

This clone showed up just a few times. Additional DNA sequences in this sample encode the identical CDR3. The rearrangement uses TRBV5-1 and TRBJ1-5, with D tentatively TRBD1 (5 bases). CDR3 length equals 13 residues. V was pared by 2 bases and J by 5 bases, with 8 bases between. Germline CDR1 and CDR2: SGHRS and YFSETQ. CDR3 sequence (DNA): TGCGCCAGCAGCTTCGGGGGGGATCAGCCCCAGCATTTT. Its protein is CASSFGGDQPQHF.

The chain employs TRBV12-5 and TRBJ1-5, with D tentatively TRBD1 (6 bases). In germline, CDR1 is LGHNT, CDR2 FRNRAP. The germline V and J ends were trimmed by 5 bases and 3 bases, with 11 bases remaining between them. The CDR3 spans 14 residues. CDR3 in DNA: TGTGCTAGTGGTCTTACAGGGTTCAATCAGCCCCAGCATTTT. Encoded protein: CASGLTGFNQPQHF.

On this clone: This sample includes further DNA sequences coding for the same CDR3. The chain carries TRBV19 and TRBJ1-2; unclear D gene. Germline CDR1 LNHDA, CDR2 SQIVND (reference sequence). Trimming left V 5 bases short and J 6 bases short, with 13 bases between. CDR3 length: 13 amino acids. The CDR3, as DNA: TGTGCCAGTAGTGCACCGGGAGCTGATGGCTACACCTTC. Residues: CASSAPGADGYTF.

The chain is built from TRBV7-8 and TRBJ1-3; the D is unclear. The CDR3 is 14 amino acids. Between the trimmed V and J ends, which lost 5 bases and 0 bases, there was a span of 8 bases. The germline gives CDR1 SGHVS, CDR2 FQNEAQ. The CDR3 reads CASSPRGSGNTIYF. In DNA form, the CDR3 reads TGTGCCAGCAGCCCCCGGGGCTCTGGAAACACCATATATTTT.

The chain employs TRBV27 and TRBJ1-1; 7 nucleotides match TRBD1. Germline trimming cut 6 bases from V and 9 bases from J; bases unmatched to any gene: 7. This CDR3 contains 12 residues. Germline V gene data show CDR1 as MNHEY and CDR2 as SMNVEV (reference sequence). CDR3 nucleotides: TGTGCCAGCAGCGAATACAGGGGCCAAGCTTTCTTT. The encoded protein is CASSEYRGQAFF.

This chain links TRBV29-1 with TRBJ1-2; 10 bases line up with TRBD1. The CDR3 contains 13 residues. Germline trimming cut 6 bases from V and 4 bases from J; bases unmatched to any gene: 5. CDR1 is SQVTM and CDR2 is ANQGSEA in the germline V gene. CDR3 coding DNA: TGCAGCGTGGGGGACAGGGGTTTCTATGGCTACACCTTC. Translation: CSVGDRGFYGYTF.